These 25 T cell receptor beta chains share one sample of origin, sequenced in a study of cytomegalovirus exposure and HLA in healthy donors. Assay: immunoSEQ multiplex PCR; the TCRdb copy retains only in-frame clones and omits some. The sample yields 150,000 or so clones, around 84% seen once. Sequencing used PBMCs. These receptor sequences come from a human donor in good health.

The CDR3 DNA follows: TGTGCCAGCCTCAGGGGGCTCACTGGAAACACCATATATTTT. Amino acids: CASLRGLTGNTIYF. V and J are TRBV18 and TRBJ1-3; 8 positions match TRBD1. J was trimmed by 2 bases and V by 8 bases; bases with no gene match: 5. Germline V gene data show CDR1 as KGHSH and CDR2 as LQKENI. The length of the CDR3 is 14 residues.

CDR3 sequence: CALRDRDNEKLFF. The CDR3 coding sequence is TGTGCCCTCCGGGACAGGGATAATGAAAAACTGTTTTTT. The J gene is TRBJ1-4, the V gene TRBV6-1; the match to TRBD1 covers 9 bases. The V gene's germline CDR1 is MNHNS and CDR2 SASEGT. The CDR3 loop spans 13 amino acids. Trimming removed 11 bases from V and 4 bases from J; junction bases left unmatched: 5.

This chain uses TRBV6-1 with TRBJ2-7, with unresolved D. V dropped 8 bases and J dropped 0 bases, with 14 bases sitting between them. The CDR3 is made up of 14 amino acids. Germline loops: CDR1 MNHNS, CDR2 SASEGT. The CDR3 here is CASYSTKSSYEQYF. CDR3 in DNA: TGTGCCAGCTACTCAACCAAGAGCTCCTACGAGCAGTACTTC.

This sequence joins TRBV4-2 and TRBJ2-1; either TRBD1 or TRBD2 may supply D (9 bases each). V shed 5 bases and J shed 8 bases, with 25 bases lying between them. Germline V CDR1 and CDR2: LGHNA, YNFKEQ. The CDR3 runs to 17 residues. The CDR3 nucleotides are TGTGCCAGCAGCTTGGACAGGGGCTTAGCGGGAGTCGATGAGCAGTTCTTC. It specifies CASSLDRGLAGVDEQFF.

This sequence joins TRBV29-1 and TRBJ2-1; possibly TRBD2 for D (5 bases). Trimming took 1 base from V and 3 from J, leaving 13 bases between them. The CDR3 has 15 residues. Germline CDR1 is SQVTM and CDR2 is ANQGSEA. DNA of the CDR3: TGCAGCGTTGAAGGGCTAGCTGTAAACTACAATGAGCAGTTCTTC. The encoded protein is CSVEGLAVNYNEQFF.

V usage is TRBV27 and J usage is TRBJ1-2; possibly TRBD1 for D (5 bases). Per the germline V gene, CDR1 is MNHEY and CDR2 is SMNVEV (reference sequence). This CDR3 is 15 amino acids long. The V gene lost 2 bases and the J gene lost 4 bases, with 14 bases spanning the gap. CDR3 in DNA: TGTGCCAGCAGTTTAGGGGGGGAGGGAAGCTATGGCTACACCTTC. Protein product: CASSLGGEGSYGYTF.

V usage is TRBV6-4 and J usage is TRBJ1-5, with no clear D. CDR1 MRHNA and CDR2 SNTAGT come from the germline V gene. Trimming cost V 3 bases and J 2 bases, with 11 bases left between them. The CDR3 covers 15 residues. The CDR3 region has the DNA TGTGCCAGCAGTGAACACGGTGAGGGCAATCAGCCCCAGCATTTT. Amino acids: CASSEHGEGNQPQHF.

The CDR3: CASSGGGGNEQFF. CDR3 nucleotide sequence: TGCGCCAGCAGCGGGGGGGGAGGCAATGAGCAGTTCTTC. This chain joins TRBV5-1 and TRBJ2-1, with 7 bases matching TRBD2. Unmatched junction bases numbered 4, after V lost 4 bases and J lost 6 bases. The length of the CDR3 is 13 residues. Per the germline V gene, CDR1 is SGHRS and CDR2 is YFSETQ. Full variable domain (remainder filled in from reference TRBV5-1 and TRBJ2-1): KAGVTQTPRYLIKTRGQQVTLSCSPISGHRSVSWYQQTPGQGLQFLFEYFSETQRNKGNFPGRFSGRQFSNSRSEMNVSTLELGDSALYLCASSGGGGNEQFFGPGTRLTVL.

This clone has only a few counts. The DNA of the CDR3 is TGTGCCAGCAGCTTGTTCCAGCGGGATGTGTACGAGCAGTACTTC. Translation: CASSLFQRDVYEQYF. The chain uses TRBV5-4 and TRBJ2-7; 7 positions match TRBD2. The CDR3 extends over 15 amino acids. The V and J ends lost 1 base and 4 bases, in that order; junction bases with no gene match: 8. From germline, CDR1 is SGHNT and CDR2 YYREEE (reference sequence).

The chain joins TRBV28 to TRBJ1-5; perhaps TRBD1 as D (6 bases). The CDR3 runs 15 residues. Germline CDR1 reads MDHEN; CDR2 reads SYDVKM. With 7 bases removed from V and 4 bases from J, the gap between germline ends came to 17 bases. CDR3 coding DNA: TGTGCCAGCAATTCGGGGGCCGGGGGGAATCAGCCCCAGCATTTT. Translated: CASNSGAGGNQPQHF.

The rearrangement uses TRBV19 and TRBJ2-1, with D unclear. This CDR3 comprises 14 residues. V lost 1 base to trimming and J lost 4 bases, with 8 bases between them. Per the germline V gene, CDR1 is LNHDA and CDR2 is SQIVND (reference sequence). Here the CDR3 reads CASSIAGSYNEQFF. For the CDR3, the DNA is TGTGCCAGTAGTATAGCGGGTTCGTACAATGAGCAGTTCTTC. The complete variable domain, with remaining parts taken from reference TRBV19 and TRBJ2-1, reads DGGITQSPKYLFRKEGQNVTLSCEQNLNHDAMYWYRQDPGQGLRLIYYSQIVNDFQKGDIAEGYSVSREKKESFPLTVTSAQKNPTAFYLCASSIAGSYNEQFFGPGTRLTVL.

The chain recombines TRBV15 with TRBJ2-5, with 8 bases that match TRBD1. The V gene end was trimmed by 4 bases and the J gene end by 5 bases; junction bases not matched to a gene: 18. The germline V gene encodes CDR1 LNHNV and CDR2 YYDKDF (reference sequence). There are 18 residues in the CDR3. The CDR3 nucleotides are TGTGCCACCAGCACCCTGGGACAGGACCTTGGAGGGACGGAGACCCAGTACTTC. Its translation is CATSTLGQDLGGTETQYF.

Turning to this clone: Different DNA sequences within this sample yield the same CDR3. This chain joins TRBV2 and TRBJ1-1; D possibly corresponds to TRBD1 (6 bases). CDR1 is SNHLY and CDR2 is FYNNEI in the germline V gene. The CDR3 consists of 11 residues. Deletions cut 2 bases from V and 10 bases from J, with 8 bases between. The CDR3 reads CASSERGGAFF. The CDR3 DNA reads TGTGCCAGCAGTGAAAGGGGGGGAGCTTTCTTT.

This clone has just a few counts. DNA of the CDR3: TGTGCCTGGAGTCGACAGTACGAGCAGTACTTC. It encodes CAWSRQYEQYF. The chain has TRBV30 and TRBJ2-7, with D perhaps TRBD1 (5 bases). Germline V gene lookup returns CDR1 GTSNPN and CDR2 SVGIG (reference sequence). The CDR3 spans 11 residues. The V end lost 2 bases, the J end lost 4 bases, and 6 bases lay between the germline ends.

This clone was seen only a few times. The V and J genes are TRBV19 and TRBJ1-1; 10 nucleotides match TRBD1. Trimming at V came to 5 bases and at J to 4 bases, leaving 1 base not matched to a gene. The germline CDR1 and CDR2 sequences are LNHDA and SQIVND (reference sequence). The CDR3 has 13 residues. The CDR3 reads CASSDRGRTEAFF. CDR3 DNA sequence: TGTGCCAGTAGTGACAGGGGGCGCACTGAAGCTTTCTTT.

This chain joins TRBV30 and TRBJ1-5; no reliable D call. V lost 2 bases to trimming and J lost 9 bases, with 8 bases between them. CDR1 GTSNPN and CDR2 SVGIG come from the germline V gene (reference sequence). There are 11 residues in the CDR3. CDR3 loop: CAWSYEGPQHF. CDR3 nucleotide sequence: TGTGCCTGGAGTTACGAGGGGCCCCAGCATTTT.

The chain recombines TRBV18 with TRBJ2-3; no reliable D call. The V gene lost 4 bases and the J gene lost 9 bases, with 11 bases spanning the gap. Germline V gene data show CDR1 as KGHSH and CDR2 as LQKENI. The CDR3 consists of 12 residues. CDR3 in amino acids: CASSQNLDTQYF. The CDR3 DNA reads as TGTGCCAGCTCACAAAACCTAGACACGCAGTATTTT.

The chain couples TRBV5-4 to TRBJ1-5; no clear D. Germline CDR1 reads SGHNT; CDR2 reads YYREEE (reference sequence). The CDR3 covers 12 residues. The V and J ends lost 2 bases and 6 bases respectively, with 6 bases between them. CDR3: CASSLRGQPQHF. CDR3 coding DNA: TGTGCCAGCAGCTTACGGGGTCAGCCCCAGCATTTT.

The chain uses TRBV7-9 and TRBJ2-6, with TRBD2 as a possible D gene (5 bases). This CDR3 comprises 15 residues. CDR1 is SEHNR, CDR2 FQNEAQ, per germline (reference sequence). The germline V and J ends were trimmed by 1 base and 3 bases, with 7 bases remaining between them. In DNA form, the CDR3 reads TGTGCCAGCAGCTTAGTAGGGAGTGGGGCCAACGTCCTGACTTTC. It specifies CASSLVGSGANVLTF.

The V gene is TRBV9, the J gene TRBJ2-5, with 12 bases fitting TRBD2. The CDR3 covers 15 residues. Germline trimming cut 3 bases from V and 3 bases from J; bases unmatched to any gene: 3. The V gene's germline CDR1 is SGDLS and CDR2 YYNGEE. Here the CDR3 reads CASSGGLAGKETQYF. The CDR3 coding sequence is TGTGCCAGCAGCGGCGGACTAGCGGGAAAAGAGACCCAGTACTTC.

The chain is built from TRBV5-4 and TRBJ2-5; possible D gene TRBD1, 6 bases. The germline V gene has CDR1 SGHNT and CDR2 YYREEE (reference sequence). V lost 2 bases, J lost 3 bases, and 11 bases lay in between. The CDR3 is made up of 14 amino acids. DNA for the CDR3: TGTGCCAGCAGCTTCACAGGGAAGAAAGAGACCCAGTACTTC. Protein: CASSFTGKKETQYF.

The chain links TRBV28 to TRBJ1-1; possibly TRBD1 for D (6 bases). Trimming took 6 bases from V and 3 from J, leaving 14 bases between them. The CDR3 length is 14 residues. CDR1 and CDR2 (germline): MDHEN, SYDVKM. Here the CDR3 reads CASRSGEGHTEAFF. For the CDR3, the DNA is TGTGCCAGCAGGTCAGGGGAGGGGCACACTGAAGCTTTCTTT.

The chain combines TRBV6-4 with TRBJ2-1; 9 bases align to TRBD1. The CDR3 runs to 16 residues. Germline V lookup: CDR1 MRHNA, CDR2 SNTAGT. The V segment lost 5 bases and the J segment 4 bases; nucleotides outside the gene matches: 9. The CDR3, as DNA: TGTGCCAGCAGTCCTACTTCCGGGACAGGGTACAATGAGCAGTTCTTC. Its translation is CASSPTSGTGYNEQFF.

The chain couples TRBV6-1 to TRBJ1-5; unclear D gene. Trimming cost V 2 bases and J 4 bases, with 18 bases left between them. This CDR3 spans 17 amino acids. CDR1 and CDR2 (germline): MNHNS, SASEGT. CDR3 in amino acids: CASSETVYWAPNQPQHF. The CDR3 coding sequence is TGTGCCAGCAGTGAAACAGTATACTGGGCTCCAAATCAGCCCCAGCATTTT.

This clone was seen a single time. This sequence joins TRBV6-1 and TRBJ2-7, with D maybe TRBD2 (5 bases). The V gene's germline CDR1 is MNHNS and CDR2 SASEGT. Trimming shortened V by 9 bases and J by 0 bases, and 15 bases separated the two germline ends. The CDR3 consists of 14 residues. The CDR3 DNA sequence: TGTGCCAGTACCCGGACTGATCTCTCCTACGAGCAGTACTTC. The encoded protein is CASTRTDLSYEQYF.